This T cell receptor beta chain was captured by sequencing in a study of blood T cell repertoires in COVID-19 (dated by TCRdb to the early 2020s). Context from the whole study: Collaborator samples came from the United States, Italy and Spain and covered acute and convalescent phases of COVID-19. The material from the prospective study consisted of cDNA or gDNA derived from T cells, B-cell-depleted T cells, or PBMCs. Subjects who had been exposed to COVID-19, were actively infected with it, or had recovered from it provided the deeply sampled blood TCRbeta repertoires that made up the dataset. A freely available public database, intended as a resource for researchers studying the immune response to SARS-CoV-2, is where the repertoires were released. Samples were obtained from the ongoing ImmuneRACE study (first 160 participants) and from over 1,000 subjects provided by 6 global collaborators. Sample metadata almost always included a de-identified subject ID, COVID-19 status, age in years and sex. Where HLA class I and class II types were available, the types were taken from metadata supplied by the sample provider, not from assay-based typing. General study outcomes and caveats: The quantity of clinical and demographic metadata differed by source and by participant and was supplied without curation.

Comments on this clone: Its antigen has not been determined. The input lacks base qualities; no much larger clone sits a single base away.

Participants in the prospective study were aged roughly 18 to 100 years, lived in 24 United States geographic areas, and enrolled through a virtual design. Cohort assignment in the prospective study relied on participant-reported clinical history from a screening survey and a study questionnaire. Recovered participants in ImmuneRACE Cohort 3 were defined as having two consecutive negative NP/OP PCR tests, clearance from a healthcare professional, or resolution of symptoms. Each participant in the prospective study had whole blood, serum and a nasopharyngeal or oropharyngeal swab collected by mobile phlebotomists. Over a roughly two-month period, participants in the prospective study had the option of providing additional blood draws and questionnaires. Prospective study blood samples were shipped either frozen or at room temperature before DNA extraction. The CDR3 measures 13 amino acids from cysteine to phenylalanine. Just CDR3 DNA is preserved here, 39 bases in frame from base 1. Trimming costs V 5 bases and J 12 bases, and their ends lie 20 bases apart. CDR1 and CDR2, looked up from the germline V gene, are SGHTA and FQGNSA.

The immunoSEQ Assay, a bias-controlled multiplex PCR, was used to amplify TCRbeta CDR3 regions from genomic DNA. On the study's bioinformatics: The number of nucleated cells in each sample was estimated from the amplification of reference gene primers within the assay. To quantify the absolute abundance of each unique TCRbeta CDR3 rearrangement, sequence reads were collapsed and filtered. Productive Simpson clonality was computed per sample as the square root of Simpson's diversity index over productive rearrangements. TCRdb provides this immuneACCESS table in a form limited to in-frame rearrangements. Some clones are lacking; in checked studies, under half of them reflect an unresolved V gene, and why the rest are absent is not known. The V and J calls and clone size come from that table; D and trimming were worked out from the DNA. The sample table holds 270,000 or so clones, of which approximately 89% were seen once. The ten largest clones add up to approximately 2.4% of the sample.

This receptor chain uses TRBV7-2 and TRBJ2-7; tentative D gene TRBD1, with 6 bases matching. The sequenced sample consisted of PBMCs or T cells enriched from blood (not recorded which). The TCR was taken from a young woman who had recovered from COVID-19. The DNA reads as follows: TGTGCCAGCAGCCCCAACCAGGGGCGGAGACTGTACTTC. This is translated as CASSPNQGRRLYF.